Each of the 18 T cell receptor beta chains below was sequenced from the same sample in a study of control samples from healthy donors and cancer patients. Assay: immunoSEQ multiplex PCR; the TCRdb copy retains only in-frame clones and omits some. This table holds 150,000 to 200,000 clones, approximately 94% found once. Source material: blood. These receptors all come from a man aged 25 to 45 in good health.

This chain uses TRBV2 with TRBJ2-1; the match to TRBD2 covers 9 bases. The CDR3 covers 12 residues. With 6 bases clipped from V and 10 bases from J, the junction kept 4 bases outside the gene matches. Germline V gene data show CDR1 as SNHLY and CDR2 as FYNNEI. DNA for the CDR3: TGTGCCAGCAGGCGGGGGGGCTGGGAGCAGTTCTTC. Amino acid sequence: CASRRGGWEQFF.

The chain links TRBV6-1 to TRBJ2-1, with D perhaps being TRBD1 or TRBD2 (5 bases each). The germline CDR1 and CDR2 sequences are MNHNS and SASEGT. This CDR3 spans 16 amino acids. Trimming took 2 bases from V and 8 from J, leaving 19 bases between them. Here the CDR3 DNA reads TGTGCCAGCAGTGAAAGGCCCGAGGGGTGGGGCTATGAGCAGTTCTTC. Protein sequence: CASSERPEGWGYEQFF.

The chain links TRBV7-2 to TRBJ2-5; 12 bases are a match to TRBD1. Germline CDR1 SGHTA, CDR2 FQGNSA. V gave up 7 bases and J gave up 2 bases; unmatched junction bases: 5. The CDR3 runs to 15 residues. This CDR3 is CASTGTGGLQETQYF. CDR3 nucleotide sequence: TGTGCCAGCACGGGGACAGGGGGCTTGCAAGAGACCCAGTACTTC.

This clone occurred once. The genes are TRBV11-2 and TRBJ2-1; 8 bases align to TRBD2. Trimming removed 5 bases from V and 8 bases from J; junction bases left unmatched: 17. Germline lookup yields CDR1 SGHAT and CDR2 FQNNGV. This CDR3 is 17 amino acids long. The CDR3 sequence: CASSPGVMERESHEQFF. The CDR3 bases are TGTGCCAGCAGCCCCGGGGTAATGGAGCGGGAGAGCCATGAGCAGTTCTTC.

Concerning this clone: Other DNA variants within this sample encode the same CDR3. This rearrangement joins TRBV7-8 to TRBJ2-7, with no clear D. The CDR3 has 11 amino acids. The germline CDR1 and CDR2 sequences are SGHVS and FQNEAQ. The V gene lost 5 bases and the J gene lost 2 bases, with 4 bases spanning the gap. CDR3 sequence: CASSLTYEQYF. In DNA, the CDR3 is TGTGCCAGCAGCCTTACCTACGAGCAGTACTTC.

The V gene is TRBV9, the J gene TRBJ1-4; D gene uncertain. Germline V gives CDR1 SGDLS, CDR2 YYNGEE. CDR3 length equals 17 residues. V lost 0 bases and J 0 bases, leaving 12 bases between the germline ends. The CDR3 DNA sequence: TGTGCCAGCAGCGTAGGTCTCCAGCTAGCAACTAATGAAAAACTGTTTTTT. Encoded protein: CASSVGLQLATNEKLFF.

The rearrangement joins TRBV7-6 to TRBJ1-5; D not certain. Germline CDR1 reads SGHVS; CDR2 reads FNYEAQ. The length of the CDR3 is 13 residues. V lost 5 bases to trimming and J lost 2 bases, with 7 bases between them. CDR3 bases: TGTGCCAGCAGCCCCGGGGGCAATCAGCCCCAGCATTTT. Protein: CASSPGGNQPQHF. The full variable domain, with the rest looked up from reference TRBV7-6 and TRBJ1-5, is GAGVSQSPRYKVTKRGQDVALRCDPISGHVSLYWYRQALGQGPEFLTYFNYEAQQDKSGLPNDRFSAERPEGSISTLTIQRTEQRDSAMYRCASSPGGNQPQHFGDGTRLSIL.

V gene TRBV27 combines with J gene TRBJ1-6; maybe TRBD1 (5 bases). Germline V gene sequence: CDR1 MNHEY, CDR2 SMNVEV (reference sequence). The CDR3 loop spans 15 amino acids. V lost 2 bases, J lost 1 base, and 6 bases lay in between. The CDR3 sequence is CASSLQGSYNSPLHF. In DNA form, the CDR3 reads TGTGCCAGCAGTTTACAGGGTTCCTATAATTCACCCCTCCACTTT.

The V call is TRBV7-8, the J call TRBJ1-2; D gene unclear. V dropped 1 base and J dropped 4 bases, with 4 bases sitting between them. Germline V gene sequence: CDR1 SGHVS, CDR2 FQNEAQ. The CDR3 covers 12 residues. The CDR3 loop is CASSLGPYGYTF. CDR3 in DNA: TGTGCCAGCAGCTTAGGACCCTATGGCTACACCTTC.

The V call is TRBV7-9, the J call TRBJ1-3; D possibly corresponds to TRBD1 (5 bases). Germline V lookup: CDR1 SEHNR, CDR2 FQNEAQ (reference sequence). With 5 bases removed from V and 12 bases from J, the gap between germline ends came to 17 bases. The CDR3 is 13 residues long. CDR3 DNA: TGTGCCAGCAGCGCCCAGGGAGGGAGTAACATATATTTT. Encoded protein: CASSAQGGSNIYF.

The chain is built from TRBV5-1 and TRBJ1-2, with D uncertain. Germline loops: CDR1 SGHRS, CDR2 YFSETQ. This CDR3 spans 14 amino acids. The V end lost 0 bases, the J end lost 5 bases, and 11 bases lay between the germline ends. The CDR3 sequence is CASSLEVRSYGYTF. In nucleotides, the CDR3 is TGCGCCAGCAGCTTGGAGGTCAGGTCGTATGGCTACACCTTC.

The V and J genes are TRBV6-5 and TRBJ2-5; D tentatively fits TRBD1 or TRBD2 (5 bases each). This CDR3 is 13 amino acids long. CDR1 and CDR2 from the germline V gene are MNHEY and SVGAGI. The V and J ends lost 6 bases and 1 base respectively, with 9 bases between them. The CDR3 DNA sequence: TGTGCCAGCAGGCCGGGACCCCAAGAGACCCAGTACTTC. Protein sequence: CASRPGPQETQYF.

The chain recombines TRBV7-2 with TRBJ2-5; 8 bases are a match to TRBD2. V trimming: 3 bases; J trimming: 4 bases; junction bases outside the gene matches: 10. The CDR3 length is 16 residues. Germline V gene lookup returns CDR1 SGHTA and CDR2 FQGNSA. Written as DNA, the CDR3 is TGTGCCAGCAGCTTCCGTTCGGCGGGGGGAGGAGAGACCCAGTACTTC. The encoded protein is CASSFRSAGGGETQYF.

The DNA of the CDR3 is TGTGCCAGCAATTTGGGGGAAGGGACTGAAGCTTTCTTT. This codes for CASNLGEGTEAFF. The chain carries TRBV2 and TRBJ1-1, with D possibly matching TRBD1 (5 bases). Germline CDR1 reads SNHLY; CDR2 reads FYNNEI. Between the trimmed V and J ends, which lost 7 bases and 5 bases, there was a span of 14 bases. The CDR3 is 13 residues long.

The J gene is TRBJ2-3, the V gene TRBV3-1 (or the pseudogene TRBV3-2); D unresolved. This CDR3 is 16 amino acids long. Trimming removed 0 bases from V and 3 bases from J, with 13 bases in between. Germline V gene lookup returns CDR1 LGHDT and CDR2 YNNKEL (reference sequence). The CDR3 DNA is TGTGCCAGCAGCCAAGATCCTCCCTCTGCGACAGATACGCAGTATTTT. It yields the protein CASSQDPPSATDTQYF.

The chain joins TRBV5-1 to TRBJ2-7; weak D call: TRBD1 (6 bases). The germline gives CDR1 SGHRS, CDR2 YFSETQ. V lost 2 bases to trimming and J lost 3 bases, with 15 bases between them. CDR3 length: 15 amino acids. The CDR3 DNA reads TGCGCCAGCAGCTTAGAAGCAGGGGCCCACTACGAGCAGTACTTC. It yields the protein CASSLEAGAHYEQYF.

The chain's CDR3 is CASSFPRGSNYGYTF. The CDR3 DNA sequence: TGTGCCAGCAGCTTTCCCAGGGGTTCGAACTATGGCTACACCTTC. The chain recombines TRBV5-4 with TRBJ1-2; D possibly corresponds to TRBD1 (6 bases). The CDR3 runs to 15 residues. CDR1 and CDR2 (germline): SGHNT, YYREEE (reference sequence). Trimming pared 2 bases from V and 2 bases from J, leaving 13 bases between. The full variable domain, completed using reference TRBV5-4 and TRBJ1-2, is ETGVTQSPTHLIKTRGQQVTLRCSSQSGHNTVSWYQQALGQGPQFIFQYYREEENGRGNFPPRFSGLQFPNYSSELNVNALELDDSALYLCASSFPRGSNYGYTFGSGTRLTVV.

The chain has TRBV7-9 and TRBJ1-4; no clear D gene. Germline V CDR1 and CDR2: SEHNR, FQNEAQ (reference sequence). The CDR3 is made up of 17 amino acids. V lost 3 bases and J lost 4, with 18 bases in between. The CDR3 reads CASSFTFLGDFNEKLFF. CDR3 bases: TGTGCCAGCAGCTTTACCTTTCTGGGCGACTTTAATGAAAAACTGTTTTTT.